This T cell receptor (beta chain) derives from a study of human T cells and chemical hapten exposure. Study background: Patients, chiefly female, had alopecia areata, totalis or universalis.

V was pared by 3 bases and J by 2 bases, with 13 bases between. CDR3 length: 14 amino acids. Germline V gene lookup returns CDR1 DFQATT and CDR2 SNEGSKA (reference sequence). Time point of the sample: patch test 1, 2 weeks after DPC sensitization. The treatment here: therapeutic diphenylcyclopropenone sensitization with weekly scalp DPC. Unfractionated whole blood was the source from which total RNA was extracted. Within the library, unique molecular identifiers were attached to each individual cDNA molecule. Each CDR3 protein gets one entry after TCRdb re-called the RACE reads with MiXCR. The sample yields roughly 38,000 distinct CDR3 sequences, more than 3% seen once. Overall study results and limits: Counts of expanded TCRs (at PT1) showed a positive correlation with patch test score.

This clonotype was counted many times. Antigen specificity is unknown. This receptor was obtained from a man between 45 and 60 years old with alopecia areata. Some clones in this sample may be carry-over from other donors' samples. V usage is TRBV20-1 and J usage is TRBJ1-1; D not certain. This specimen was whole blood, taken in connection with sensitization to the hapten diphenylcyclopropenone (DPC). The CDR3 sequence is CSARGRPGNTEAFF. CDR3 nucleotide sequence: TGCAGTGCTAGGGGAAGACCGGGAAACACTGAAGCTTTCTTT.